This T cell receptor (beta chain) appears in the sequencing data of a study of blood T cell repertoires in COVID-19. About the study: Samples taken during acute and convalescent COVID-19 were collected in the United States, Italy and Spain. T cells, B-cell-depleted T cells, or PBMCs provided the cDNA or gDNA that served as material.

Original methodology: Amplification of reference gene primers was used by the study to estimate nucleated cell counts. Measured with immunoSEQ multiplex PCR; TCRdb has only the in-frame clones, and not every one. V and J calls and clone size are as listed in that table; D and trimming were resolved from the DNA. This table has a few hundred thousand clones, more than 70% appearing once. Germline assignment: CDR1 PRHDT and CDR2 FYEKMQ (reference sequence). The CDR3 length is 17 residues. Trimming at V came to 1 base and at J to 5 bases, leaving 7 bases not matched to a gene. The J gene is TRBJ2-2, the V gene TRBV13, with TRBD1 matching over 10 bases. The TCR was taken from a woman aged 35 to 49 who had recovered from COVID-19. Sequencing used peripheral blood. The chain's CDR3 is CASSLAWTDRGTGELFF. The DNA of the CDR3 is TGTGCCAGCAGCTTAGCCTGGACGGACAGGGGGACCGGGGAGCTGTTTTTT.